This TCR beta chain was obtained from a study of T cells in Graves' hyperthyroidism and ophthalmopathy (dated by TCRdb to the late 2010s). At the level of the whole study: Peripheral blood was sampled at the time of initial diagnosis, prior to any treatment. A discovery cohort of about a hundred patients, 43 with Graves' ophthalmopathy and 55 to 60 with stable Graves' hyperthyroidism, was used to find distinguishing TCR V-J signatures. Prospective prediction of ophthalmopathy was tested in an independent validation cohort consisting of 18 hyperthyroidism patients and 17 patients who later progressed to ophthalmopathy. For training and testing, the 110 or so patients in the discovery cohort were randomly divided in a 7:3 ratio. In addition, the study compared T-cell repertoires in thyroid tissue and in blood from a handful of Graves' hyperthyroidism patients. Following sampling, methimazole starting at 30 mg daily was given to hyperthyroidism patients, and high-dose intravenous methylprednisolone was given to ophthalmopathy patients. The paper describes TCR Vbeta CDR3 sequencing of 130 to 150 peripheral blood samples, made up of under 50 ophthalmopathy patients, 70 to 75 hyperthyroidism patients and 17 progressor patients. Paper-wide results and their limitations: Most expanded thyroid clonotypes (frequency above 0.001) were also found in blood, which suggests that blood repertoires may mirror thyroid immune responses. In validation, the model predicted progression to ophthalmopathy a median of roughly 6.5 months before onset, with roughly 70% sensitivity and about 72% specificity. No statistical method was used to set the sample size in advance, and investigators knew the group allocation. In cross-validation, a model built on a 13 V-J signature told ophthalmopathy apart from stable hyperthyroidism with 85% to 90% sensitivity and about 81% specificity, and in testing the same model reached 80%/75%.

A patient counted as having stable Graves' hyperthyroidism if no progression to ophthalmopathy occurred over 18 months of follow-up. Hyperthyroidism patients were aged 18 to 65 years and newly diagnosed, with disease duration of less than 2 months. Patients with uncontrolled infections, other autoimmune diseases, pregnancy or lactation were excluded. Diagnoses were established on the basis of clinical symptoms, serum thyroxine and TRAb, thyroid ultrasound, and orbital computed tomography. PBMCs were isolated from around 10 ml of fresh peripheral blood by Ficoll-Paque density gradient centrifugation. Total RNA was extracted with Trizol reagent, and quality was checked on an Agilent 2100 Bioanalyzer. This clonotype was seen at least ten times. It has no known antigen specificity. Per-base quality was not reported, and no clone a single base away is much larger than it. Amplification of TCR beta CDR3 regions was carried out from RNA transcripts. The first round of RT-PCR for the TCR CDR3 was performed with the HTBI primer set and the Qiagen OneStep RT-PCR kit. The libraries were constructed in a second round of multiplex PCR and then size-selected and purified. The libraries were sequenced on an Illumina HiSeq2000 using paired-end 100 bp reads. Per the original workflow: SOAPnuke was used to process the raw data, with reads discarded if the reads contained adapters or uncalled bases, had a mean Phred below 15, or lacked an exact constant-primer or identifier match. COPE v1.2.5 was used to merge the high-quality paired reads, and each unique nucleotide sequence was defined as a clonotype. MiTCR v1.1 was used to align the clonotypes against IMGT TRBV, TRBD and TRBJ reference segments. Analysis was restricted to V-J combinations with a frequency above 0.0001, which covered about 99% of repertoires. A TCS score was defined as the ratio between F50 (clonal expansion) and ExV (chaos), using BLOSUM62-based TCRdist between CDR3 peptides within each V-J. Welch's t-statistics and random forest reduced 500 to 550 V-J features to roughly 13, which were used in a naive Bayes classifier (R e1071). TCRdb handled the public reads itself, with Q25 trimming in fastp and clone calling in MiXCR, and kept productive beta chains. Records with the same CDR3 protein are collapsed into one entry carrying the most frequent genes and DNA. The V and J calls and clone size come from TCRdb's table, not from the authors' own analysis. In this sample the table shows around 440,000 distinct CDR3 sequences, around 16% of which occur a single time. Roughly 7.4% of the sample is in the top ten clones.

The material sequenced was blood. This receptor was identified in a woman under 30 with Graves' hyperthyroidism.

The nucleotide sequence is given as TGCAGTGCTAGGCCCTCCCGACTAGCGGGAGGGCCTCTGGCAGATACGCAGTATTTT. This sequence encodes CSARPSRLAGGPLADTQYF. The sequence joins TRBV20-1 to TRBJ2-3; TRBD2 aligns with 14 central bases. CDR1 and CDR2 were assigned from the germline V gene (reference sequence) as DFQATT and SNEGSKA. V is trimmed back by 3 bases and J by 4 bases, and the junction contains 15 bases that no gene match accounts for. Including the terminal cysteine and phenylalanine, the CDR3 comprises 19 residues. The sequence is cut down to CDR3 DNA, 57 bases in frame from base 1.